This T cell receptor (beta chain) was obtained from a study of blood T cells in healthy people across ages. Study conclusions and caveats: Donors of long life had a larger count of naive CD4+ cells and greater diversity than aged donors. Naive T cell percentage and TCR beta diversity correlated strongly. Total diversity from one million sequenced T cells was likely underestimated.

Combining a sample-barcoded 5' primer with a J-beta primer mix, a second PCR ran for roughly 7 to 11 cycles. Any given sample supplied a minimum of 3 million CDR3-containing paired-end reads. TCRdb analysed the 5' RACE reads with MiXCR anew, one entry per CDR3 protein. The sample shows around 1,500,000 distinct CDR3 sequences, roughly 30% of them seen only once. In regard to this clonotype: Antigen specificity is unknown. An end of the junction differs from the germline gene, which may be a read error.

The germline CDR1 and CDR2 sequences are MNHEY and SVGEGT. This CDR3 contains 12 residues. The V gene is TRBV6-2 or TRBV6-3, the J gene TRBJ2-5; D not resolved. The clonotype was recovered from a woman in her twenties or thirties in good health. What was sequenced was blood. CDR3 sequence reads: CAGSYRAETQYF. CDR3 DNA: TGTGCCGGCAGTTACAGAGCGGAGACCCAGTACTTC.